This T cell receptor (beta chain) derives from a study of CD8 T cells in Susac syndrome. Study-wide background: When blood was drawn, the patients with Susac syndrome were therapy-naive, on corticosteroids, or on intravenous immunoglobulin alone.

Sequencing of TCR beta was performed on blood CD8+ T cells and on blood CD4+ T cells. TEMRA cells were enriched by FACS, and CD4+ and CD8+ T cells were negatively isolated. V was shortened by 4 bases and J by 3 bases, with 8 bases between the two germline ends. There are 12 residues in the CDR3. CDR1 SGHDT and CDR2 YYEEEE come from the germline V gene. It was with random hexamers that roughly 0.45 to 1 ug RNA was reverse transcribed. The method of amplification for TCR beta CDR3 was immunoSEQ multiplex PCR, covering 54 Vbeta and 13 Jbeta. TCRdb re-analysed the immunoSEQ multiplex PCR reads in MiXCR, keeping a single row per CDR3 protein. In the table there are 74,000 or so distinct CDR3 sequences, more than 85% of which are singletons.

The receptor was derived from a human donor with Susac syndrome. The gene calls are TRBV5-6 and TRBJ2-7; D is unresolved. Material: CD4+ T cells from PBMCs. The CDR3 DNA reads TGTGCCAGCAGCCGCGACTTCTACGAGCAGTACTTC. As protein: CASSRDFYEQYF. The entire variable domain, with the rest obtained from reference TRBV5-6 and TRBJ2-7, is as follows: DAGVTQSPTHLIKTRGQQVTLRCSPKSGHDTVSWYQQALGQGPQFIFQYYEEEERQRGNFPDRFSGHQFPNYSSELNVNALLLGDSALYLCASSRDFYEQYFGPGTRLTVT.